This T cell receptor beta chain is from a study of post-analysis software for immune sequencing data. Study details: The study covered relapsing-remitting, secondary progressive and progressive-relapsing courses of multiple sclerosis. Study conclusions and caveats: Elevated frequency relative to controls characterized roughly 5 TRBV segments in patients, TRBV5-6, TRBV5-1 and TRBV20-1 among them.

Looked up from germline, CDR1 is DFQATT and CDR2 is SNEGSKA (reference sequence). J lost 5 bases, V lost 3 bases, and 7 bases had no gene match. The CDR3 has 15 amino acids. The table lists this clonotype with a few counts. Its specificity is not known. Prepared libraries of TCR beta cDNA carried unique molecular identifiers. TCRdb re-called the PCR reads with MiXCR, one entry per CDR3 protein. This table holds a few hundred thousand distinct CDR3 sequences, around 33% found once. This chain links TRBV20-1 with TRBJ2-3; the match to TRBD1 covers 11 bases. Sequencing was done on a sample of blood. The sequence came from a girl between 10 and 17 years old with multiple sclerosis. The chain's CDR3 is CSASDPGQGGDTQYF. For the CDR3, the DNA is TGCAGTGCTAGCGATCCGGGACAGGGGGGAGATACGCAGTATTTT.